These 24 T cell receptor beta chains were sequenced from one sample in a study of blood T cell repertoires in COVID-19. Using immunoSEQ multiplex PCR, the repertoire was profiled, and TCRdb retains in-frame clones only, with some absent. The data show 45,000 to 50,000 clones, about 86% seen once. The sample comprised peripheral blood. These receptors all stem from a human donor in a cohort sampled during active COVID-19.

The genes are TRBV6-1 and TRBJ2-5; 9 bases line up with TRBD2. The CDR3 covers 15 residues. Germline V gene sequence: CDR1 MNHNS, CDR2 SASEGT. J lost 5 bases, V lost 3 bases, and 7 bases had no gene match. CDR3 sequence: CASSDPGLAEETQYF. The CDR3 DNA sequence: TGTGCCAGCAGTGATCCGGGACTAGCTGAGGAGACCCAGTACTTC.

V gene TRBV7-8 combines with J gene TRBJ1-6; the D gene is possibly TRBD1 (5 bases). The V end was cut by 5 bases, the J end by 3 bases, with 11 bases between. The CDR3 extends over 15 amino acids. Germline CDR1 reads SGHVS; CDR2 reads FQNEAQ. This CDR3 reads CASSPGRDYNSPLHF. As DNA, the CDR3 is TGTGCCAGCAGCCCAGGGCGGGACTATAATTCACCCCTCCACTTT.

CDR3 sequence: CSVAQGALNTEAFF. The CDR3 DNA follows: TGCAGCGTTGCACAGGGGGCTCTGAACACTGAAGCTTTCTTT. The V gene is TRBV29-1, the J gene TRBJ1-1; 9 positions match TRBD1. The CDR3 extends over 14 amino acids. Germline V gene sequence: CDR1 SQVTM, CDR2 ANQGSEA. V lost 4 bases to trimming and J lost 0 bases; unmatched junction nucleotides: 3. The full variable domain, rest sourced from reference TRBV29-1 and TRBJ1-1, is SAVISQKPSRDICQRGTSLTIQCQVDSQVTMMFWYRQQPGQSLTLIATANQGSEATYESGFVIDKFPISRPNLTFSTLTVSNMSPEDSSIYLCSVAQGALNTEAFFGQGTRLTVV.

The chain links TRBV18 to TRBJ2-7; a possible D gene is TRBD2 (6 bases). The CDR3 runs 14 residues. Trimming pared 6 bases from V and 4 bases from J, leaving 16 bases between. CDR1 is KGHSH, CDR2 LQKENI, per germline. The CDR3 region is CASSPGTAEYEQYF. The CDR3 nucleotides read TGTGCCAGCTCCCCAGGGACTGCCGAGTACGAGCAGTACTTC.

The chain has TRBV27 and TRBJ2-1, with D unclear. Germline CDR1 and CDR2: MNHEY and SMNVEV (reference sequence). This CDR3 region has 13 residues. Trimming cost V 3 bases and J 10 bases, with 13 bases left between them. CDR3: CASSFGSLGEQFF. CDR3 in DNA: TGTGCCAGCAGTTTCGGGTCCCTTGGAGAGCAGTTCTTC.

The chain links TRBV30 to TRBJ1-4; D may be TRBD1 (5 bases). Trimming cost V 3 bases and J 5 bases, with 7 bases left between them. Germline CDR1 reads GTSNPN; CDR2 reads SVGIG (reference sequence). CDR3 length equals 12 residues. Here the CDR3 reads CAWRGLNEKLFF. CDR3 DNA sequence: TGTGCCTGGAGGGGACTCAATGAAAAACTGTTTTTT.

The CDR3 is CASSFNPRGGADTQYF. CDR3 bases: TGTGCCAGCAGCTTTAATCCGCGGGGGGGCGCAGATACGCAGTATTTT. The chain combines TRBV5-4 with TRBJ2-3, with 9 bases identical to TRBD2. The CDR3 loop spans 16 amino acids. Germline CDR1 SGHNT, CDR2 YYREEE (reference sequence). Germline trimming cut 2 bases from V and 4 bases from J; bases unmatched to any gene: 8.

The chain joins TRBV2 to TRBJ2-3, with 12 bases matching TRBD2. Germline trimming cut 7 bases from V and 4 bases from J; bases unmatched to any gene: 3. CDR3 length: 14 amino acids. CDR1 SNHLY and CDR2 FYNNEI come from the germline V gene. The CDR3 coding sequence is TGTGCCAGCACCCTAGCGGGGGGGGCAGATACGCAGTATTTT. The encoded protein is CASTLAGGADTQYF.

The chain is built from TRBV11-2 and TRBJ2-3; 7 bases are a match to TRBD2. V dropped 5 bases and J dropped 4; count of bases not matched to a gene: 3. Germline-derived CDR1 and CDR2 are SGHAT and FQNNGV. The CDR3 loop spans 13 amino acids. The CDR3 sequence: CASSRGGADTQYF. The CDR3 bases are TGTGCCAGCAGCCGTGGGGGGGCAGATACGCAGTATTTT.

V gene TRBV5-4 combines with J gene TRBJ2-3, with D unclear. The V and J ends lost 1 base and 3 bases respectively, with 9 bases between them. The CDR3 spans 14 residues. CDR1 and CDR2 from the germline V gene are SGHNT and YYREEE (reference sequence). The DNA for the CDR3 is TGTGCCAGCAGCTTGAAAGCGTTAACAGATACGCAGTATTTT. This gives the protein CASSLKALTDTQYF.

Concerning this clone: Compared with germline, one end of the junction differs, possibly owing to a read error. V gene TRBV7-7 combines with J gene TRBJ2-5; the D gene is possibly TRBD2 (6 bases). The germline V gene encodes CDR1 SSHAT and CDR2 FNYEAQ (reference sequence). This CDR3 is 15 amino acids long. This chain's CDR3 is CASSPPGTLEETQYF. CDR3 DNA: TGTGCTAGCAGCCCCCCAGGGACTCTTGAAGAGACCCAGTACTTC.

This sequence joins TRBV27 and TRBJ2-2; 9 bases match TRBD2. Looked up from germline, CDR1 is MNHEY and CDR2 is SMNVEV (reference sequence). J was trimmed by 4 bases and V by 4 bases; bases with no gene match: 4. The CDR3 runs 15 residues. The CDR3 is CASSSGTSPTGELFF. The CDR3 DNA follows: TGTGCCAGCAGTTCGGGGACTAGCCCCACCGGGGAGCTGTTTTTT.

J is TRBJ2-3 and V is TRBV12-3 or TRBV12-4; 8 positions agree with TRBD2. V shed 1 base and J 10 bases; nucleotides not matched to a gene: 4. This CDR3 region has 13 residues. Here the CDR3 reads CASSLGSGGAQYF. The CDR3 bases are TGTGCCAGCAGTTTAGGGTCCGGGGGGGCGCAGTATTTT.

CDR3 sequence (DNA): TGTGCCAGCAGGGGGGGCTACGAGCAGTACTTC. Its protein is CASRGGYEQYF. The genes are TRBV12-3 or TRBV12-4 and TRBJ2-7, with a tentative D call TRBD2 (6 bases). The CDR3 covers 11 residues. The V gene lost 6 bases and the J gene lost 3 bases, with 6 bases spanning the gap.

The V and J genes are TRBV7-9 and TRBJ2-1; maybe TRBD2 (6 bases). From germline, CDR1 is SEHNR and CDR2 FQNEAQ (reference sequence). The V gene lost 2 bases and the J gene lost 1 base, with 12 bases spanning the gap. The CDR3 runs 16 residues. The CDR3 is CASSLFVSGSYNEQFF. The CDR3 bases are TGTGCCAGCAGCTTATTCGTGAGCGGGTCCTACAATGAGCAGTTCTTC.

The rearrangement joins TRBV5-1 to TRBJ2-3; 7 bases match TRBD2. Germline CDR1 SGHRS, CDR2 YFSETQ. The V segment lost 4 bases and the J segment 3 bases; nucleotides outside the gene matches: 5. The CDR3 spans 14 residues. In nucleotides, the CDR3 is TGCGCCAGCAGCGGGGGGACTATTACAGATACGCAGTATTTT. It is translated as CASSGGTITDTQYF.

This clone appeared a few times. The chain employs TRBV19 and TRBJ1-5, with a weak D call TRBD1 (5 bases). CDR3 length equals 17 residues. V was pared by 4 bases and J by 4 bases, with 20 bases between. CDR1 is LNHDA, CDR2 SQIVND, per germline (reference sequence). CDR3 residues: CASSTLGGWGPNQPQHF. CDR3 coding DNA: TGTGCCAGTAGTACCCTGGGGGGATGGGGCCCGAATCAGCCCCAGCATTTT.

The rearrangement links TRBV30 to TRBJ2-5; the D gene is possibly TRBD2 (6 bases). This CDR3 has 16 amino acids. Trimming cost V 5 bases and J 5 bases, with 24 bases left between them. CDR1 GTSNPN and CDR2 SVGIG come from the germline V gene (reference sequence). DNA of the CDR3: TGTGCCTGGGCCCCCCGGGACTCAGGGCGCCGGGAGACCCAGTACTTC. Translation gives CAWAPRDSGRRETQYF.

The J gene is TRBJ2-5, the V gene TRBV13; D unclear. CDR1 and CDR2 (germline): PRHDT, FYEKMQ (reference sequence). This CDR3 comprises 13 residues. Trimming removed 3 bases at V and 5 bases at J, with 10 bases between. CDR3: CASSFPWQETQYF. CDR3 DNA sequence: TGTGCCAGCAGCTTCCCATGGCAGGAGACCCAGTACTTC.

The chain combines TRBV18 with TRBJ2-3; 7 positions match TRBD2. The CDR3 spans 18 residues. Germline CDR1 and CDR2: KGHSH and LQKENI. Germline trimming cut 2 bases from V and 4 bases from J; bases unmatched to any gene: 15. CDR3 in DNA: TGTGCCAGCTCACCAGACCTCGGGGAGGGCAGAGGCGCAGATACGCAGTATTTT. The encoded protein is CASSPDLGEGRGADTQYF. Supplemented by reference TRBV18 and TRBJ2-3, the full variable domain reads NAGVMQNPRHLVRRRGQEARLRCSPMKGHSHVYWYRQLPEEGLKFMVYLQKENIIDESGMPKERFSAEFPKEGPSILRIQQVVRGDSAAYFCASSPDLGEGRGADTQYFGPGTRLTVL.

This chain uses TRBV19 with TRBJ2-7; TRBD1 is a possible D gene (6 bases). From germline, CDR1 is LNHDA and CDR2 SQIVND (reference sequence). V lost 5 bases and J 7 bases, leaving 15 bases between the germline ends. This CDR3 spans 13 amino acids. CDR3 in amino acids: CASSQSGEGEQYF. CDR3 in DNA: TGTGCCAGTAGTCAGTCAGGGGAAGGAGAGCAGTACTTC.

The rearrangement uses TRBV7-8 and TRBJ2-3; 10 nucleotides agree with TRBD1. CDR3 length equals 15 residues. Trimming cost V 5 bases and J 2 bases; bases outside gene matches: 4. The V gene's germline CDR1 is SGHVS and CDR2 FQNEAQ. The CDR3 loop is CASSDRGRPTDTQYF. The DNA for the CDR3 is TGTGCCAGCAGCGACAGGGGGCGCCCCACAGATACGCAGTATTTT.

The genes are TRBV4-2 and TRBJ1-1; D perhaps matches TRBD1 (5 bases). The CDR3 spans 21 residues. Trimming removed 1 base at V and 1 base at J, with 28 bases between. The V gene's germline CDR1 is LGHNA and CDR2 YNFKEQ. The CDR3 nucleotides read TGTGCCAGCAGCCAAGTAGGAGGGTCAACTTTCTCGGGGGGGTGGAACACTGAAGCTTTCTTT. It specifies CASSQVGGSTFSGGWNTEAFF.

This chain joins TRBV12-3 or TRBV12-4 and TRBJ1-2; maybe TRBD1 (5 bases). Trimming stripped 3 bases from V and 5 bases from J, with 10 bases between. The CDR3 is 13 residues long. The CDR3 DNA reads as TGTGCCAGCAGTTTCGGCGGGGGGTATGGCTACACCTTC. Residues: CASSFGGGYGYTF.